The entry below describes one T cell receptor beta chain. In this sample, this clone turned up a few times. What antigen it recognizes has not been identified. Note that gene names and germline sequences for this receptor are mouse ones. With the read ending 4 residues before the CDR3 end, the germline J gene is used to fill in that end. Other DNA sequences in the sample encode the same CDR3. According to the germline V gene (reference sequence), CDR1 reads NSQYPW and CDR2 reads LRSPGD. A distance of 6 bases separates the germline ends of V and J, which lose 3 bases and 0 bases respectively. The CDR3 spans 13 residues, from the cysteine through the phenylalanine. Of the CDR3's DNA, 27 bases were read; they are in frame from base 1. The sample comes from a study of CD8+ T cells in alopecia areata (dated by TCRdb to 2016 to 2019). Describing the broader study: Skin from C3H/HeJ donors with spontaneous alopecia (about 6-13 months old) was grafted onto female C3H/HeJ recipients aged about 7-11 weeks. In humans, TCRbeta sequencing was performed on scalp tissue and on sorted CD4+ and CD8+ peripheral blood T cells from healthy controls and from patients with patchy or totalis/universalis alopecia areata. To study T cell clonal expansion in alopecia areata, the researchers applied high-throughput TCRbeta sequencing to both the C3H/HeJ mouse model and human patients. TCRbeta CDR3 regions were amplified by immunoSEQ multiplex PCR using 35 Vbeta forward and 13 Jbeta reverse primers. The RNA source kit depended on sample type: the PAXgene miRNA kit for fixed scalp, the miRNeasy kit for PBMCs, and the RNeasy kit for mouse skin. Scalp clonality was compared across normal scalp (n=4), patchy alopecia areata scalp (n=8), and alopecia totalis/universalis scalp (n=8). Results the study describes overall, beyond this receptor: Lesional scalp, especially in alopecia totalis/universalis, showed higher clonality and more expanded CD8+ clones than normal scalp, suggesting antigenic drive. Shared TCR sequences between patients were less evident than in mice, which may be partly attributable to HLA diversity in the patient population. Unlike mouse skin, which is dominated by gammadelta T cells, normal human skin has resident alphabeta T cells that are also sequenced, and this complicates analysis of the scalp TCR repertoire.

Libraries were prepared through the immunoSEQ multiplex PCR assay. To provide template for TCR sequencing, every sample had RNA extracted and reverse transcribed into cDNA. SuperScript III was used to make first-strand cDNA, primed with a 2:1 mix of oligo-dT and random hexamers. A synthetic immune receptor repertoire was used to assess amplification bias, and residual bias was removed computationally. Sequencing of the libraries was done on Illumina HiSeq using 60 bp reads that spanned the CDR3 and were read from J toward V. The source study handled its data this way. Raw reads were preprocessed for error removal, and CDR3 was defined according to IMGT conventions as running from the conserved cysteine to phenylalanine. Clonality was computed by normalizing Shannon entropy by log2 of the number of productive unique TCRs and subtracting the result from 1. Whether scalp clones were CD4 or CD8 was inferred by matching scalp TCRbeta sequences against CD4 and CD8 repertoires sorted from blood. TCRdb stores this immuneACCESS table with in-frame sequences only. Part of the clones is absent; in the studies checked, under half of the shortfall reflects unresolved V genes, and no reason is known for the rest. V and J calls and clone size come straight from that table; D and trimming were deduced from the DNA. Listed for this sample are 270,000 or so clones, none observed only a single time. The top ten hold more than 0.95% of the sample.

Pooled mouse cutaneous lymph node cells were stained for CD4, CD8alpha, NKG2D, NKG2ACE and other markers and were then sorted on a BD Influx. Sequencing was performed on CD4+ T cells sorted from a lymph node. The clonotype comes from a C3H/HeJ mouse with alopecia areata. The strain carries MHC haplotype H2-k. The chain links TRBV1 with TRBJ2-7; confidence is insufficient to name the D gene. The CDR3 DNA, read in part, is TGCACCTGCAGTGCTCACAGCTCCTAT. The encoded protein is CTCSAHSSY. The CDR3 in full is CTCSAHSSYEQYF.